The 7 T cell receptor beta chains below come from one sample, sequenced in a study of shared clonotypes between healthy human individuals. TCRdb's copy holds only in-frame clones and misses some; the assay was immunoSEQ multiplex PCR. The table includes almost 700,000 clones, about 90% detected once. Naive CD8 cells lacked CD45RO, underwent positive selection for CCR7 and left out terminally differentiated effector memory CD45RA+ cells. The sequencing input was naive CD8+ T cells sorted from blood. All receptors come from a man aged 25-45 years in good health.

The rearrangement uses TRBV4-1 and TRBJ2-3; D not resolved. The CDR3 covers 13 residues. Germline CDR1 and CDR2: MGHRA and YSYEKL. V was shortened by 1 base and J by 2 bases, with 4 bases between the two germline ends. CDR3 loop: CASSQAYTDTQYF. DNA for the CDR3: TGCGCCAGCAGCCAAGCCTACACAGATACGCAGTATTTT.

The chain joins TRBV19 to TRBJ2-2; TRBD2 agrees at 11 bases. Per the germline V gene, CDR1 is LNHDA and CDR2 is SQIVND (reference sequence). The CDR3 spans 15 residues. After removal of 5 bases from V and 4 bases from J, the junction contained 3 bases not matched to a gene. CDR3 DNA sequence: TGTGCCAGTAGTTGGGGGACTAGCGGCACCGGGGAGCTGTTTTTT. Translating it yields CASSWGTSGTGELFF.

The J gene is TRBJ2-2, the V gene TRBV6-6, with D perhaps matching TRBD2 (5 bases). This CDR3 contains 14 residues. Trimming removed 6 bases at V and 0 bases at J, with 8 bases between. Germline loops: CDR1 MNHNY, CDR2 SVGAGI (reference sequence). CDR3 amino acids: CASRTGTNTGELFF. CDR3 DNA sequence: TGTGCCAGCAGGACGGGGACGAACACCGGGGAGCTGTTTTTT.

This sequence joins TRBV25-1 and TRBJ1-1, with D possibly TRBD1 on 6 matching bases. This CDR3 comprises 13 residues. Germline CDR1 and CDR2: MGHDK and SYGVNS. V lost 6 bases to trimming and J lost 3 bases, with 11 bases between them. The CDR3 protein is CASRAGVDTEAFF. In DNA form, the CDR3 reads TGTGCCAGCAGGGCAGGGGTTGACACTGAAGCTTTCTTT.

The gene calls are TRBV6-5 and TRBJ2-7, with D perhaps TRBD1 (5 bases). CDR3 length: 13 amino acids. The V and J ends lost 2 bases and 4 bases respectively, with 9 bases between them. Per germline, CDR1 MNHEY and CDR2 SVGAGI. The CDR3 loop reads CASSYGHKYEQYF. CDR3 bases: TGTGCCAGCAGTTACGGACATAAATACGAGCAGTACTTC.

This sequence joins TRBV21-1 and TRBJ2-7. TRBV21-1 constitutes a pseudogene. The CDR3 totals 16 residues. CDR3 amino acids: CASSKTVGNLLYEQYF. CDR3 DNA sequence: TGTGCCAGCAGCAAAACCGTTGGAAATTTACTCTACGAGCAGTACTTC.

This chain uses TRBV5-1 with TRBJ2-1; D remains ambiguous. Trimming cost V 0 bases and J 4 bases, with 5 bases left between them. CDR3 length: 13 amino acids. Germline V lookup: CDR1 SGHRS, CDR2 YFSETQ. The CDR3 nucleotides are TGCGCCAGCAGCTTGGATCGATACAATGAGCAGTTCTTC. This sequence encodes CASSLDRYNEQFF. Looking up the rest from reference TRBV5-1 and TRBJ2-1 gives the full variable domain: KAGVTQTPRYLIKTRGQQVTLSCSPISGHRSVSWYQQTPGQGLQFLFEYFSETQRNKGNFPGRFSGRQFSNSRSEMNVSTLELGDSALYLCASSLDRYNEQFFGPGTRLTVL.